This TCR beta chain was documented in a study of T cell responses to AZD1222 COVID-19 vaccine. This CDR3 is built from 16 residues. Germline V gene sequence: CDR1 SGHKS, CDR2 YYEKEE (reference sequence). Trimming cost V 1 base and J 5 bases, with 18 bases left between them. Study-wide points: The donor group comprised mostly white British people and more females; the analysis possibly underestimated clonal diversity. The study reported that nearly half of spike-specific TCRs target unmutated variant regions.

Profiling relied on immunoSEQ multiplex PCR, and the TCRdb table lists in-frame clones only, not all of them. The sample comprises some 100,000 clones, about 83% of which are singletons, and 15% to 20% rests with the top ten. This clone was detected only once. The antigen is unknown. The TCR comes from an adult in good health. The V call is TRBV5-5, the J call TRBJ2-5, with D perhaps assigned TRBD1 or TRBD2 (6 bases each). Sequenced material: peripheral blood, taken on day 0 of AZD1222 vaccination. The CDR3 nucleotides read TGTGCCAGCAGCTTGCTACCGGGGGCAGGGGCCGAGACCCAGTACTTC. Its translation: CASSLLPGAGAETQYF.